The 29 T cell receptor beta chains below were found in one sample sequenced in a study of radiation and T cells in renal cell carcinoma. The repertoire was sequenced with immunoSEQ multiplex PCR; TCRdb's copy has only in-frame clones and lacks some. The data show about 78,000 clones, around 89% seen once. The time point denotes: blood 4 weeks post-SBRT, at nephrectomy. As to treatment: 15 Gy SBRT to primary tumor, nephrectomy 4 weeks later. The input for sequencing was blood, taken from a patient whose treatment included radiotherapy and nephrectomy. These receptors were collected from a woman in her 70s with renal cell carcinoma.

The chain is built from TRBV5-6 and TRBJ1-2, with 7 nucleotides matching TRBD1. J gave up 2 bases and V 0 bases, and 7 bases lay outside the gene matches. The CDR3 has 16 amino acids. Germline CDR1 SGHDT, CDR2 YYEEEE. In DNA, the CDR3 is TGTGCCAGCAGCTTGGGGGGACAGCCTTCGAACTATGGCTACACCTTC. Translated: CASSLGGQPSNYGYTF.

The DNA of the CDR3 is TGTGCCAGCAGTGACCCCCGGGTGGGGGAAGAGACCCAGTACTTC. Translating it yields CASSDPRVGEETQYF. The chain carries TRBV2 and TRBJ2-5; D possibly matches TRBD1 or TRBD2 (5 bases each). Per germline, CDR1 SNHLY and CDR2 FYNNEI. This CDR3 spans 15 amino acids. Between the trimmed V and J ends, which lost 3 bases and 3 bases, there was a span of 14 bases.

For the CDR3, the DNA is TGTGCCAGCAGCCAAGGGAGAGCGGAAAAACTGTTTTTT. Translated, it gives CASSQGRAEKLFF. This chain joins TRBV4-2 and TRBJ1-4, with D unresolved. Trimming took off 1 base at V and 8 bases at J, with 8 bases between the two ends. The CDR3 is 13 residues long. Germline V gene lookup returns CDR1 LGHNA and CDR2 YNFKEQ.

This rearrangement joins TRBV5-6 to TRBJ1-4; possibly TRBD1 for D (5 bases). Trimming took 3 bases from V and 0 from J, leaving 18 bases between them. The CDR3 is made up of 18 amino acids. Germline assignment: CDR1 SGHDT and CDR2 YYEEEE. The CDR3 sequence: CASSSVGRGSATNEKLFF. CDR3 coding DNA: TGTGCCAGCAGCTCCGTAGGAAGGGGAAGCGCAACTAATGAAAAACTGTTTTTT.

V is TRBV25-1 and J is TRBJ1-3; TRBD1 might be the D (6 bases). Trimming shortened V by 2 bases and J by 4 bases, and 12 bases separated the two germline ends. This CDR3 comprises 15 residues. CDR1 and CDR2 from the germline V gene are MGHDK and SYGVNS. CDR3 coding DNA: TGTGCCAGCAGTGAACCGGGGGGCGTCGGAAACACCATATATTTT. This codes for CASSEPGGVGNTIYF.

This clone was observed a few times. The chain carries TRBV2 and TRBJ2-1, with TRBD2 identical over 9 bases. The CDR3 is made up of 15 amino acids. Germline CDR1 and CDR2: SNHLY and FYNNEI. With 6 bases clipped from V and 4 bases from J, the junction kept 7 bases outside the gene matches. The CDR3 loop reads CASRLGRGGYNEQFF. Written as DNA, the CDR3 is TGTGCCAGCAGACTAGGGCGGGGGGGTTACAATGAGCAGTTCTTC.

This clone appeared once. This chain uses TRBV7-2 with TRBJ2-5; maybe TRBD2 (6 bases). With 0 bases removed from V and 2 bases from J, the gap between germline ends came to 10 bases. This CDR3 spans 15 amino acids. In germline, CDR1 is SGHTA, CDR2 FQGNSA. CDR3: CASSLALRGQETQYF. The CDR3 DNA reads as TGTGCCAGCAGCTTAGCGCTTCGGGGGCAAGAGACCCAGTACTTC.

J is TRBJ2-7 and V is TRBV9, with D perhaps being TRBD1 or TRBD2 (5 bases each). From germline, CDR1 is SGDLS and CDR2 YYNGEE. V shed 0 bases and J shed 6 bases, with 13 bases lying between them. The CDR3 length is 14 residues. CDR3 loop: CASSVAQGEGEQYF. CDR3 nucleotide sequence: TGTGCCAGCAGCGTAGCGCAGGGAGAAGGCGAGCAGTACTTC.

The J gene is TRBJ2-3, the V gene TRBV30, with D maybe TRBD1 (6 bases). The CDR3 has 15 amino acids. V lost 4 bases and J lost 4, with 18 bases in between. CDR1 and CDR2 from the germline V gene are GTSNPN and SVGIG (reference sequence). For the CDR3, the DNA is TGTGCCTGGATGGCTGGGCAGGGGTGGTCAGATACGCAGTATTTT. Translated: CAWMAGQGWSDTQYF.

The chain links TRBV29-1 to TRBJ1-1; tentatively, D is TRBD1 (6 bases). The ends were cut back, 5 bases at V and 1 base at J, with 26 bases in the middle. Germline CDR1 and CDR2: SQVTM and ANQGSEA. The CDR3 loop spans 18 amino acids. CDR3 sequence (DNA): TGCAGCGTTCGAGGGGGAATGGCTCCCGTCGAAAGGAACACTGAAGCTTTCTTT. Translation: CSVRGGMAPVERNTEAFF.

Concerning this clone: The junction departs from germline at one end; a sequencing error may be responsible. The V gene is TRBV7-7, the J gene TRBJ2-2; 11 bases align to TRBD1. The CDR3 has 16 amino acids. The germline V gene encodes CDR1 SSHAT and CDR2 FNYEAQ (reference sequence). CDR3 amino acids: CASSLGQGVRGGELFF. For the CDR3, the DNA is TGTGCTAGCAGCTTGGGACAGGGGGTTCGAGGCGGGGAGCTGTTTTTT.

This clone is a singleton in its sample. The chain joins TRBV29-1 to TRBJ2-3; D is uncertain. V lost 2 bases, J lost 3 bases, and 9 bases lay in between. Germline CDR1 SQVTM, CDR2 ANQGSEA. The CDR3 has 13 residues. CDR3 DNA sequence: TGCAGCGTTGAAAGGACCGGGACAGATACGCAGTATTTT. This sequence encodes CSVERTGTDTQYF.

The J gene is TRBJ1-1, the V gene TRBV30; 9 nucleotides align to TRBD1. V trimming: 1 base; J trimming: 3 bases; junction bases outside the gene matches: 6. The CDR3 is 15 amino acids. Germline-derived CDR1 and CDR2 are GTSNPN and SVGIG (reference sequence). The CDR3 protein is CAWSGGQGRYTEAFF. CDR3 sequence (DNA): TGTGCCTGGAGTGGAGGACAGGGGCGGTACACTGAAGCTTTCTTT.

The CDR3 DNA reads as TGTGCCAGCAGTGCCGTCCGGGGTCACACTGAAGCTTTCTTT. Translating gives CASSAVRGHTEAFF. The chain employs TRBV28 and TRBJ1-1, with D unresolved. The CDR3 contains 14 residues. Looked up from germline, CDR1 is MDHEN and CDR2 is SYDVKM. Trimming left V 5 bases short and J 3 bases short, with 13 bases between.

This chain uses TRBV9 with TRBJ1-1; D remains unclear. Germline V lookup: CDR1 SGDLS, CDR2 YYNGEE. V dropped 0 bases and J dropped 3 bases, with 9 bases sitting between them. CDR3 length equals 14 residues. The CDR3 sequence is CASSVVGRDTEAFF. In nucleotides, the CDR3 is TGTGCCAGCAGCGTAGTGGGAAGGGACACTGAAGCTTTCTTT.

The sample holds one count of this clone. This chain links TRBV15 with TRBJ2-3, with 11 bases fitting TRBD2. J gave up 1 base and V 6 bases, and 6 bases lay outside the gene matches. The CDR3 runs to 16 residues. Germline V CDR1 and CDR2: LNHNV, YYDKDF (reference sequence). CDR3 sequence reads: CATSPSGGSGTDTQYF. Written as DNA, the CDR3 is TGTGCCACCAGTCCTAGCGGGGGGTCGGGCACAGATACGCAGTATTTT.

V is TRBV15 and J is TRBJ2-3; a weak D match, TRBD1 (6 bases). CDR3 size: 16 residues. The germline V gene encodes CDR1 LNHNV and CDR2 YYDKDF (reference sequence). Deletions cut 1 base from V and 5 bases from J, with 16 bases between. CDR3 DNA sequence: TGTGCCACCAGCAGAGCCCCCCCAGGGGCGGGAGATACGCAGTATTTT. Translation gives CATSRAPPGAGDTQYF.

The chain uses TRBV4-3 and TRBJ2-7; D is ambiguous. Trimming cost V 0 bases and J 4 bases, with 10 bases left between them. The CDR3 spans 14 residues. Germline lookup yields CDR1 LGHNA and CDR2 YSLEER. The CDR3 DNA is TGCGCCAGCAGCCAAGATCGAGGTGGGTACGAGCAGTACTTC. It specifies CASSQDRGGYEQYF.

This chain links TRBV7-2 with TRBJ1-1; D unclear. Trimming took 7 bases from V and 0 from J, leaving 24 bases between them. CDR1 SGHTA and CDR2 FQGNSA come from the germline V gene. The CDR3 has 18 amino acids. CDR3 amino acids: CASNPPGGGARLNTEAFF. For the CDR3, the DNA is TGTGCCAGCAACCCACCGGGAGGTGGAGCTAGATTGAACACTGAAGCTTTCTTT.

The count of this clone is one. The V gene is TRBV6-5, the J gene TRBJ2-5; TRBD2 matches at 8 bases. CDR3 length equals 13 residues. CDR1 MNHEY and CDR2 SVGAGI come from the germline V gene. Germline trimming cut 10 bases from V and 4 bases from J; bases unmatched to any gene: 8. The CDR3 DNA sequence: TGTGCCACCTCAACGGGGGGGGTAGAGACCCAGTACTTC. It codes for CATSTGGVETQYF.

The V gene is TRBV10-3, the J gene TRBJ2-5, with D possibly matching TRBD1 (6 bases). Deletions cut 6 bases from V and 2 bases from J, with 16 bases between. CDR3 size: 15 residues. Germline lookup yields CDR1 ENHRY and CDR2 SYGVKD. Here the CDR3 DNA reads TGTGCCATCAGCCGCCGGGACAACTTACAAGAGACCCAGTACTTC. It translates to CAISRRDNLQETQYF.

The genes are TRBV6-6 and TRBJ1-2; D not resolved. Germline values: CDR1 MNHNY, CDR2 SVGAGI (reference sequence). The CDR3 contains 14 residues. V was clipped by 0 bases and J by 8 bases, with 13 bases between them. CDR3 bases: TGTGCCAGCAGTTACTCCCCAGGCTTGGTCGGCTACACCTTC. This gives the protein CASSYSPGLVGYTF.

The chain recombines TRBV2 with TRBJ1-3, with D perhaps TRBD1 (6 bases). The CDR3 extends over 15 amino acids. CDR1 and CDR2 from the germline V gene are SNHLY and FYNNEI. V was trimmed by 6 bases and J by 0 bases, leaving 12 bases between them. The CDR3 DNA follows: TGTGCCAGCAGATTGGACAGTCTCTCTGGAAACACCATATATTTT. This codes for CASRLDSLSGNTIYF.

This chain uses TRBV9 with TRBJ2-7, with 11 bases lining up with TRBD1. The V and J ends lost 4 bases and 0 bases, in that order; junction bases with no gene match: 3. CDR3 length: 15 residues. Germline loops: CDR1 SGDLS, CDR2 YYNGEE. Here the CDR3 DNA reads TGTGCCAGCAGCTCTGGGACAGGGGGCTCCTACGAGCAGTACTTC. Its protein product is CASSSGTGGSYEQYF.

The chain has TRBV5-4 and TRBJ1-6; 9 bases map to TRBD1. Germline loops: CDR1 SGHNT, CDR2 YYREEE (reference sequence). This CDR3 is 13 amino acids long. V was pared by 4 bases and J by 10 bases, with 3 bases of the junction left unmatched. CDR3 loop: CASSRDRESPLHF. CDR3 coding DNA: TGTGCCAGCAGCCGGGACAGGGAATCACCCCTCCACTTT.

CDR3 loop: CASSKTGTGGTEAFF. CDR3 DNA: TGTGCCAGCAGTAAAACCGGGACGGGTGGGACTGAAGCTTTCTTT. V usage is TRBV6-5 and J usage is TRBJ1-1; tentatively, D is TRBD1 (5 bases). Germline V gives CDR1 MNHEY, CDR2 SVGAGI. The V end was cut by 5 bases, the J end by 5 bases, with 18 bases between. The CDR3 extends over 15 amino acids.

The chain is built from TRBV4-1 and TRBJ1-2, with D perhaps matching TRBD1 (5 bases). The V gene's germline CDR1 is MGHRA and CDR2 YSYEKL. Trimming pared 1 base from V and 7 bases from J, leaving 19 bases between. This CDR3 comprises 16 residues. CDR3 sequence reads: CASSQVLGGDIGGYTF. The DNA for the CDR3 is TGCGCCAGCAGCCAAGTGCTCGGAGGGGATATAGGTGGCTACACCTTC.

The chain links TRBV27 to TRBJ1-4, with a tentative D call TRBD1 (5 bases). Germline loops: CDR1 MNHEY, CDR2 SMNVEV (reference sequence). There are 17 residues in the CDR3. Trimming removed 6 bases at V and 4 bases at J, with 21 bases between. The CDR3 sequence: CASSLGGGKSYNEKLFF. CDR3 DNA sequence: TGTGCCAGCAGCCTGGGGGGAGGCAAGAGTTATAATGAAAAACTGTTTTTT.

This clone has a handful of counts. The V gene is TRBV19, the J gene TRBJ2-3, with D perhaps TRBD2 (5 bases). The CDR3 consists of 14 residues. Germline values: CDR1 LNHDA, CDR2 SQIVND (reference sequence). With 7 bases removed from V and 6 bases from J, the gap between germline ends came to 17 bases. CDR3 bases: TGTGCCAGTAACAGAGGACTCCCAGCCGATACGCAGTATTTT. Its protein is CASNRGLPADTQYF.